One sample yielded the 7 T cell receptor beta chains listed below, sequenced in a study of human T cells and chemical hapten exposure. This sample's time point: patch test 3, about 24 weeks after DPC sensitization. The treatment here: therapeutic diphenylcyclopropenone sensitization with weekly scalp DPC. TCRdb recomputed calls from the RACE reads with MiXCR, one row per CDR3 protein. This sample has approximately 72,000 distinct CDR3 sequences, with more than 9.5% found just once. Here the sequenced sample was whole blood, taken in connection with sensitization to the hapten diphenylcyclopropenone (DPC). Receptors were obtained from a woman aged 50 to 60 with alopecia areata. Some clones in this sample may be carry-over from other donors' samples.

This clonotype was detected ten times or more. This rearrangement joins TRBV18 to TRBJ1-1, with D possibly matching TRBD1 (5 bases). The CDR3 is made up of 18 amino acids. Germline V gives CDR1 KGHSH, CDR2 LQKENI. Trimming stripped 0 bases from V and 6 bases from J, with 23 bases between. CDR3 DNA: TGTGCCAGCTCACCACCATTGAGCAGGGCCAGATATAGCGCTGAAGCTTTCTTT. Translating gives CASSPPLSRARYSAEAFF.

This clonotype was seen at least ten times. This chain uses TRBV25-1 with TRBJ1-1; D perhaps matches TRBD1 (5 bases). CDR1 MGHDK and CDR2 SYGVNS come from the germline V gene. Trimming removed 4 bases at V and 0 bases at J, with 12 bases between. The CDR3 is made up of 15 amino acids. This CDR3 is CASSGVQGVNTEAFF. CDR3 in DNA: TGTGCCAGCAGTGGGGTCCAGGGAGTGAACACTGAAGCTTTCTTT.

This clonotype was observed a few times. The V and J genes are TRBV6-1 and TRBJ2-7, with D uncertain. The CDR3 extends over 13 amino acids. Germline V lookup: CDR1 MNHNS, CDR2 SASEGT. V lost 0 bases and J lost 7, with 10 bases in between. The CDR3 is CASSEALYVEQYF. CDR3 DNA sequence: TGTGCCAGCAGTGAAGCCCTATACGTGGAGCAGTACTTC.

This clonotype appeared many times. The gene calls are TRBV29-1 and TRBJ2-5, with TRBD2 matching 8 bases. The germline V gene encodes CDR1 SQVTM and CDR2 ANQGSEA. This CDR3 has 13 residues. Germline trimming cut 4 bases from V and 4 bases from J; bases unmatched to any gene: 5. CDR3 bases: TGCAGCGTTGTAATCAGCGGGGGAGAGACCCAGTACTTC. Residues: CSVVISGGETQYF.

This clonotype was detected ten times or more. The chain recombines TRBV18 with TRBJ1-1; D uncertain. V was clipped by 3 bases and J by 1 base, with 12 bases between them. Germline CDR1 reads KGHSH; CDR2 reads LQKENI. The CDR3 loop spans 15 amino acids. CDR3 DNA: TGTGCCAGCTCACCCCAGACGAGAGAGAACACTGAAGCTTTCTTT. Its protein product is CASSPQTRENTEAFF. Complete variable domain (other parts from reference TRBV18 and TRBJ1-1): NAGVMQNPRHLVRRRGQEARLRCSPMKGHSHVYWYRQLPEEGLKFMVYLQKENIIDESGMPKERFSAEFPKEGPSILRIQQVVRGDSAAYFCASSPQTRENTEAFFGQGTRLTVV.

This chain connects TRBV24-1 to TRBJ2-7; D uncertain. The CDR3 length is 18 residues. V was pared by 1 base and J by 0 bases, with 18 bases between. Germline V gives CDR1 KGHDR, CDR2 SFDVKD. The CDR3 loop is CATSDFFRQQRSSYEQYF. The CDR3 region has the DNA TGTGCCACCAGTGATTTTTTCCGGCAGCAGCGCAGCTCCTACGAGCAGTACTTC.

The chain joins TRBV18 to TRBJ1-3, with D possibly being TRBD1 (5 bases). V was cut by 2 bases and J by 0 bases, with 11 bases left in between. CDR3 length: 16 residues. Germline CDR1 and CDR2: KGHSH and LQKENI. This CDR3 is CASSPGTGSSGNTIYF. For the CDR3, the DNA is TGTGCCAGCTCACCAGGGACGGGGAGCTCTGGAAACACCATATATTTT.